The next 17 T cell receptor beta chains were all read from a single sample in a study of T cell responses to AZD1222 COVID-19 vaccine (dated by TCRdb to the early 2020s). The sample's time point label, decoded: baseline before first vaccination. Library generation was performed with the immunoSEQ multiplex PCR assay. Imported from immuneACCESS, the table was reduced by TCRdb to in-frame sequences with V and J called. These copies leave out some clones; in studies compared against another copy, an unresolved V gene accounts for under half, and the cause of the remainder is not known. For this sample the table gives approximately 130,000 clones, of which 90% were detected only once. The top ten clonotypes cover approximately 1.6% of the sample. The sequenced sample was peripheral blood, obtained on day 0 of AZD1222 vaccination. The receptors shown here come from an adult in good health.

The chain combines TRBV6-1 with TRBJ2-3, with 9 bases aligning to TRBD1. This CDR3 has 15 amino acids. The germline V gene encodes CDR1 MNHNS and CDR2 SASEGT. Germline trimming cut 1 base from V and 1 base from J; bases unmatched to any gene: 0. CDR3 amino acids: CASSEGTGGTDTQYF. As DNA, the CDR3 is TGTGCCAGCAGTGAAGGGACAGGGGGCACAGATACGCAGTATTTT.

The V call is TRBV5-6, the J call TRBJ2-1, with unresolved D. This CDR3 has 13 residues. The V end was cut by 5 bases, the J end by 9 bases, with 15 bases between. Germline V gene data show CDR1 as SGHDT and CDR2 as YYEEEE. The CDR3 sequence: CASSFAYLGEQFF. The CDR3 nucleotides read TGTGCCAGCAGTTTTGCCTATCTGGGTGAGCAGTTCTTC.

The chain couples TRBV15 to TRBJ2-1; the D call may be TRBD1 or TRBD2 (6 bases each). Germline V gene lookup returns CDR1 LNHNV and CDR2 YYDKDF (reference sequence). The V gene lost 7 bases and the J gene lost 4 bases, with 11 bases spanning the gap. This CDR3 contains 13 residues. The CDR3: CATKRRGYNEQFF. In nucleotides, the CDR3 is TGTGCCACCAAGCGGAGGGGGTACAATGAGCAGTTCTTC.

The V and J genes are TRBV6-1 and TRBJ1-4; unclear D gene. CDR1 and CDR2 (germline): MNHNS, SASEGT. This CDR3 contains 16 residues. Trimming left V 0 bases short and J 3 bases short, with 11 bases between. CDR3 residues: CASSEARQVANEKLFF. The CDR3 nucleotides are TGTGCCAGCAGTGAAGCGCGCCAGGTAGCTAATGAAAAACTGTTTTTT.

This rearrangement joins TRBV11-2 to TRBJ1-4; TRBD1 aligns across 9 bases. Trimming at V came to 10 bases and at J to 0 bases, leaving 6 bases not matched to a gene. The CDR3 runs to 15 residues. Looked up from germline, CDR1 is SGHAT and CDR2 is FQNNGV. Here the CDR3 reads CATGTGIATNEKLFF. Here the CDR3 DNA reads TGTGCCACGGGGACAGGGATTGCAACTAATGAAAAACTGTTTTTT.

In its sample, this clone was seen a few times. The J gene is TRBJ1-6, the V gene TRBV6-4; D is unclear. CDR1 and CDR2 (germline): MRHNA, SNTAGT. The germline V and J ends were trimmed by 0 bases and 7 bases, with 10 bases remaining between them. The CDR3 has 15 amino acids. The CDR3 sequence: CASSDSEGGNSPLHF. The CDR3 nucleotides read TGTGCCAGCAGTGACTCGGAGGGAGGCAATTCACCCCTCCACTTT.

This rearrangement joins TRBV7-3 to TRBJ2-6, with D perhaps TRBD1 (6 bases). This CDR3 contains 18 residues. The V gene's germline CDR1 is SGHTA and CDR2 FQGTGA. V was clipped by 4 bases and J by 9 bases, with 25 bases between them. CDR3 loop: CASSSRGRGLRSGNVLTF. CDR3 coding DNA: TGTGCCAGCAGCTCACGGGGCAGGGGATTACGGTCGGGCAACGTCCTGACTTTC.

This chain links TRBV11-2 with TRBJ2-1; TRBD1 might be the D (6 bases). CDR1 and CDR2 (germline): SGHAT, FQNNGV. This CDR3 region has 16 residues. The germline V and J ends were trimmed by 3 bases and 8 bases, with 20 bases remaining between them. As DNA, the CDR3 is TGTGCCAGCAGCTTCTCGCCGGGACCCCCAGGGGATGAGCAGTTCTTC. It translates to CASSFSPGPPGDEQFF.

The DNA for the CDR3 is TGTGCCAGCATCCTACAGGGGGCCTGGAATGGCTACACCTTC. Protein sequence: CASILQGAWNGYTF. The rearrangement uses TRBV6-5 and TRBJ1-2; 9 bases are shared with TRBD1. V was clipped by 7 bases and J by 6 bases; unmatched bases: 9. The CDR3 is 14 amino acids. Looked up from germline, CDR1 is MNHEY and CDR2 is SVGAGI.

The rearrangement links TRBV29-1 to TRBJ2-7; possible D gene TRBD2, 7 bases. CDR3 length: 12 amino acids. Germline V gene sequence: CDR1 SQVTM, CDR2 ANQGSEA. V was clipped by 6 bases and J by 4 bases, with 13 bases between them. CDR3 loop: CSVVKGGYEQYF. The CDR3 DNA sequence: TGCAGCGTAGTCAAGGGGGGGTACGAGCAGTACTTC.

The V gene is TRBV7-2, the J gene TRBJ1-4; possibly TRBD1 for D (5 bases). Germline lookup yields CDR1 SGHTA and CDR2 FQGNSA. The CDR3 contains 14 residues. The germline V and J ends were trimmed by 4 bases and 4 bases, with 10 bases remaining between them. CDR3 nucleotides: TGTGCCAGCAGCTCGGGACGGAGTAATGAAAAACTGTTTTTT. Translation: CASSSGRSNEKLFF.

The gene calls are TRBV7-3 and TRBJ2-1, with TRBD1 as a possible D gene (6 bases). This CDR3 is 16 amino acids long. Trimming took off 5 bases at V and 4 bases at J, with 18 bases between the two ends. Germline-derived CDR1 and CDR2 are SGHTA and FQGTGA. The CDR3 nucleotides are TGTGCCAGCAGCAGTACCCGGGGACACATATACAATGAGCAGTTCTTC. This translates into CASSSTRGHIYNEQFF.

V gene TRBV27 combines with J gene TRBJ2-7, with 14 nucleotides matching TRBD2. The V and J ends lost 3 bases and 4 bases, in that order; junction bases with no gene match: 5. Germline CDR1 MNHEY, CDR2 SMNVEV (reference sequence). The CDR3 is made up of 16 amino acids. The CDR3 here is CASSLWGTSGSYEQYF. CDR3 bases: TGTGCCAGCAGTTTGTGGGGGACTAGCGGGAGTTACGAGCAGTACTTC.

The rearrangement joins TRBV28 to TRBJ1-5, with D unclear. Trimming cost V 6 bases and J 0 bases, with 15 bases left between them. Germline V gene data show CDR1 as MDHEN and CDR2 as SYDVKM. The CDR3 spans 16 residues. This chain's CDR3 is CASRSGREGSNQPQHF. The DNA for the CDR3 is TGTGCCAGCAGGTCTGGAAGAGAGGGTAGCAATCAGCCCCAGCATTTT.

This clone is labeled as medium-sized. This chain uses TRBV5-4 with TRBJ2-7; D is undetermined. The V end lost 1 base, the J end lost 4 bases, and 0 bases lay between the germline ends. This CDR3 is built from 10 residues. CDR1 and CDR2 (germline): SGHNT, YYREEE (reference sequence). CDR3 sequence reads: CASSLYEQYF. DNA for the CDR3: TGTGCCAGCAGCTTGTACGAGCAGTACTTC.

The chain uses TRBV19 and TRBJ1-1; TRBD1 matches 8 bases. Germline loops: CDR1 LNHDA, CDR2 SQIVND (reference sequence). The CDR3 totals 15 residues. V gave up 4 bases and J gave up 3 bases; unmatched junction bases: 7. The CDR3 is CASSRGGQEYTEAFF. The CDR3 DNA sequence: TGTGCCAGTAGTAGGGGGGGACAGGAATACACTGAAGCTTTCTTT.

The CDR3 sequence is CASSFGSSPYNEQFF. In DNA form, the CDR3 reads TGTGCCAGCAGCTTTGGGTCTAGTCCCTACAATGAGCAGTTCTTC. J is TRBJ2-1 and V is TRBV7-2; D is ambiguous. There are 15 residues in the CDR3. The V gene's germline CDR1 is SGHTA and CDR2 FQGNSA. Trimming pared 3 bases from V and 2 bases from J, leaving 11 bases between. Variable domain in full (rest from reference TRBV7-2 and TRBJ2-1): GAGVSQSPSNKVTEKGKDVELRCDPISGHTALYWYRQSLGQGLEFLIYFQGNSAPDKSGLPSDRFSAERTGGSVSTLTIQRTQQEDSAVYLCASSFGSSPYNEQFFGPGTRLTVL.